A single sample gave rise to the 30 T cell receptor beta chains below, sequenced in a study of blood T cell repertoires in COVID-19. Sequencing was performed with immunoSEQ multiplex PCR; in TCRdb, only in-frame clones are kept and a portion is missing. The sample carries approximately 97,000 clones, about 85% recorded once. The source material was peripheral blood. The source is a man aged 80 or over with acute or convalescent COVID-19.

CDR3 coding DNA: TGTGCCAGCAGTCTGGCGGGTTTGGGGTCACCCCTCCACTTT. This sequence encodes CASSLAGLGSPLHF. V is TRBV27 and J is TRBJ1-6; D is unresolved. Germline values: CDR1 MNHEY, CDR2 SMNVEV (reference sequence). Trimming took off 5 bases at V and 10 bases at J, with 15 bases between the two ends. The CDR3 spans 14 residues.

This clone was seen just once. In the same sample, other DNA sequences code for this CDR3. The chain uses TRBV28 and TRBJ1-2, with D possibly matching TRBD1 (5 bases). The germline V gene encodes CDR1 MDHEN and CDR2 SYDVKM. The CDR3 contains 13 residues. V lost 3 bases and J lost 4, with 9 bases in between. The chain's CDR3 is CASSLADSYGYTF. For the CDR3, the DNA is TGTGCCAGCAGTTTGGCAGACAGCTATGGCTACACCTTC.

This clone was counted between two and nine times. This chain joins TRBV9 and TRBJ2-3; 14 bases map to TRBD2. CDR1 is SGDLS, CDR2 YYNGEE, per germline. V was pared by 0 bases and J by 2 bases, with 8 bases of the junction left unmatched. The CDR3 loop spans 19 amino acids. The CDR3: CASSVATGLAGGYTDTQYF. CDR3 DNA sequence: TGTGCCAGCAGCGTAGCTACCGGACTAGCGGGAGGTTACACAGATACGCAGTATTTT. Full variable domain (rest looked up from reference TRBV9 and TRBJ2-3): DSGVTQTPKHLITATGQRVTLRCSPRSGDLSVYWYQQSLDQGLQFLIQYYNGEERAKGNILERFSAQQFPDLHSELNLSSLELGDSALYFCASSVATGLAGGYTDTQYFGPGTRLTVL.

The gene calls are TRBV11-3 and TRBJ2-7, with 9 bases fitting TRBD2. The CDR3 has 18 amino acids. V lost 1 base and J lost 3; bases outside the gene matches: 13. In germline, CDR1 is SGHNT, CDR2 YENEEA. CDR3 sequence reads: CASSLVSSASGRRYEQYF. The DNA of the CDR3 is TGTGCCAGCAGCTTAGTTTCCTCGGCGAGCGGGAGGCGCTACGAGCAGTACTTC.

The chain uses TRBV28 and TRBJ2-2, with 12 bases fitting TRBD2. Germline V gene lookup returns CDR1 MDHEN and CDR2 SYDVKM. Germline trimming cut 6 bases from V and 6 bases from J; bases unmatched to any gene: 8. This CDR3 has 16 amino acids. CDR3 bases: TGTGCCAGCAGCCAAACTAGCGGGAGGCGTTCCGGGGAGCTGTTTTTT. The encoded protein is CASSQTSGRRSGELFF.

The chain joins TRBV18 to TRBJ2-1, with 7 bases fitting TRBD1. After removal of 6 bases from V and 0 bases from J, the junction contained 5 bases not matched to a gene. Germline CDR1 and CDR2: KGHSH and LQKENI. The CDR3 covers 15 residues. CDR3 loop: CASSQRQGSYNEQFF. The CDR3 bases are TGTGCCAGCTCTCAAAGACAGGGCTCCTACAATGAGCAGTTCTTC.

This chain uses TRBV7-9 with TRBJ2-1; D might be TRBD2 (5 bases). The CDR3 is 14 residues long. Trimming removed 1 base at V and 5 bases at J, with 9 bases between. Germline-derived CDR1 and CDR2 are SEHNR and FQNEAQ (reference sequence). CDR3 amino acids: CASSLVRANNEQFF. The CDR3 nucleotides are TGTGCCAGCAGCTTAGTGAGGGCTAACAATGAGCAGTTCTTC.

CDR3 sequence (DNA): TGTGCCAGCAGTTACCTTCAGACAGGGAACTATGGCTACACCTTC. Its translation is CASSYLQTGNYGYTF. The rearrangement joins TRBV6-6 to TRBJ1-2, with 7 bases that match TRBD1. There are 15 residues in the CDR3. Trimming removed 2 bases from V and 2 bases from J; junction bases left unmatched: 5. CDR1 is MNHNY, CDR2 SVGAGI, per germline (reference sequence).

The J gene is TRBJ2-1, the V gene TRBV5-4; a possible D gene is TRBD1 (5 bases). From germline, CDR1 is SGHNT and CDR2 YYREEE (reference sequence). The CDR3 totals 15 residues. Trimming stripped 0 bases from V and 5 bases from J, with 12 bases between. The CDR3 reads CASSLGVARDNEQFF. The CDR3 DNA is TGTGCCAGCAGCTTGGGCGTCGCCAGGGACAATGAGCAGTTCTTC.

The chain has TRBV27 and TRBJ2-7, with 8 bases aligning to TRBD2. Trimming took 1 base from V and 5 from J; bases not matched to a gene: 13. The CDR3 sequence is 17 residues long. From germline, CDR1 is MNHEY and CDR2 SMNVEV (reference sequence). The CDR3 sequence: CASSLWAGRVGGDEQYF. The CDR3 DNA sequence: TGTGCCAGCAGTTTATGGGCCGGGAGGGTCGGTGGAGACGAGCAGTACTTC.

The chain carries TRBV21-1 and TRBJ2-7; the D segment call TRBD1 is taken from the table without a DNA check. TRBV21-1 is assigned pseudogene status. The CDR3 has 15 amino acids. The CDR3 loop is CATPRVGQGPLEQYF. CDR3 DNA: TGTGCCACTCCTCGGGTGGGACAGGGTCCCCTCGAGCAGTACTTC.

This chain connects TRBV24-1 to TRBJ2-3, with no clear D. Germline V gives CDR1 KGHDR, CDR2 SFDVKD. V lost 6 bases, J lost 2 bases, and 2 bases lay in between. This CDR3 is 11 amino acids long. DNA of the CDR3: TGTGCCACCAGTCACACAGATACGCAGTATTTT. Translation: CATSHTDTQYF.

The V gene is TRBV19, the J gene TRBJ2-1; TRBD2 agrees at 8 bases. CDR3 length equals 14 residues. The germline V gene encodes CDR1 LNHDA and CDR2 SQIVND (reference sequence). V shed 3 bases, J shed 6 bases, and the junction held 4 bases outside the gene matches. CDR3 in amino acids: CASSITSGSNEQFF. DNA for the CDR3: TGTGCCAGTAGTATTACTAGCGGAAGCAATGAGCAGTTCTTC.

In nucleotides, the CDR3 is TGTGCCAGCAGCTCGCCGGGACAGGGGTCTCGGGAGCAGTACTTC. Its translation: CASSSPGQGSREQYF. J is TRBJ2-7 and V is TRBV5-4, with TRBD1 matching over 10 bases. V lost 3 bases to trimming and J lost 7 bases; unmatched junction nucleotides: 10. CDR3 size: 15 residues. From germline, CDR1 is SGHNT and CDR2 YYREEE (reference sequence). Full variable domain (missing parts from reference TRBV5-4 and TRBJ2-7): ETGVTQSPTHLIKTRGQQVTLRCSSQSGHNTVSWYQQALGQGPQFIFQYYREEENGRGNFPPRFSGLQFPNYSSELNVNALELDDSALYLCASSSPGQGSREQYFGPGTRLTVT.

The chain uses TRBV6-2 or TRBV6-3 and TRBJ2-1, with D maybe TRBD2 (5 bases). Germline V gene lookup returns CDR1 MNHEY and CDR2 SVGEGT. The germline V and J ends were trimmed by 2 bases and 5 bases, with 13 bases remaining between them. The CDR3 length is 15 residues. The CDR3 spells CASSYGLAADNEQFF. For the CDR3, the DNA is TGTGCCAGCAGTTACGGACTCGCGGCGGACAATGAGCAGTTCTTC.

This chain joins TRBV19 and TRBJ1-2; 7 positions match TRBD1. Germline assignment: CDR1 LNHDA and CDR2 SQIVND (reference sequence). V was clipped by 9 bases and J by 5 bases; unmatched bases: 6. The CDR3 extends over 12 amino acids. The CDR3, as DNA: TGTGCCAGCCGGGGACAGATATATGGCTACACCTTC. Its protein is CASRGQIYGYTF.

The count of this clone is one. The chain is built from TRBV11-2 and TRBJ2-7; 8 bases match TRBD1. The CDR3 covers 15 residues. With V trimmed by 11 bases and J by 2 bases, 14 bases remained unmatched. Per the germline V gene, CDR1 is SGHAT and CDR2 is FQNNGV. CDR3 loop: CAAARGQAVPYEQYF. The CDR3 DNA reads as TGTGCCGCAGCTAGGGGACAGGCCGTTCCCTACGAGCAGTACTTC.

The V and J genes are TRBV7-9 and TRBJ2-3, with no clear D. The CDR3 is 12 amino acids. Germline assignment: CDR1 SEHNR and CDR2 FQNEAQ (reference sequence). Trimming took 3 bases from V and 4 from J, leaving 5 bases between them. Written as DNA, the CDR3 is TGTGCCAGCAGCTTCCAGTCAGATACGCAGTATTTT. Protein sequence: CASSFQSDTQYF.

V usage is TRBV4-1 and J usage is TRBJ2-5; TRBD2 matches at 9 bases. Germline CDR1 MGHRA, CDR2 YSYEKL. The CDR3 has 16 amino acids. The junction had 7 bases not matched to a gene; V was cut back by 3 bases and J by 2 bases. CDR3 sequence reads: CASSQLAGLGQETQYF. The DNA of the CDR3 is TGCGCCAGCAGCCAGCTAGCGGGACTTGGGCAAGAGACCCAGTACTTC.

The V and J genes are TRBV11-2 and TRBJ1-6; a weak D match, TRBD1 (5 bases). This CDR3 has 15 amino acids. In germline, CDR1 is SGHAT, CDR2 FQNNGV. V lost 0 bases to trimming and J lost 4 bases, with 7 bases between them. The CDR3 here is CASSLDRVYNSPLHF. CDR3 DNA sequence: TGTGCCAGCAGCTTAGACAGGGTTTATAATTCACCCCTCCACTTT.

The gene calls are TRBV12-5 and TRBJ2-1, with 12 positions matching TRBD1. Per the germline V gene, CDR1 is LGHNT and CDR2 is FRNRAP. Germline trimming cut 3 bases from V and 4 bases from J; bases unmatched to any gene: 7. This CDR3 has 17 amino acids. The CDR3 here is CASGFGRGQGAYNEQFF. The CDR3, as DNA: TGTGCTAGTGGTTTCGGGAGGGGACAGGGGGCTTACAATGAGCAGTTCTTC.

The gene calls are TRBV15 and TRBJ2-7, with a weak D call TRBD2 (5 bases). Germline V gives CDR1 LNHNV, CDR2 YYDKDF (reference sequence). Trimming cost V 0 bases and J 8 bases, with 17 bases left between them. The CDR3 contains 15 residues. CDR3 protein: CATSRDQQWAGKQYF. In nucleotides, the CDR3 is TGTGCCACCAGCAGAGATCAACAGTGGGCCGGGAAGCAGTACTTC.

The chain combines TRBV6-5 with TRBJ2-3; TRBD2 aligns across 10 bases. The CDR3 is made up of 16 amino acids. The germline V gene encodes CDR1 MNHEY and CDR2 SVGAGI. The V gene end was trimmed by 2 bases and the J gene end by 4 bases; junction bases not matched to a gene: 6. This CDR3 reads CASSYTAGGLADTQYF. CDR3 nucleotides: TGTGCCAGCAGTTACACAGCGGGAGGGTTGGCAGATACGCAGTATTTT.

The V gene is TRBV5-8, the J gene TRBJ1-5; 10 bases match TRBD1. The CDR3 is 16 amino acids. J gave up 3 bases and V 4 bases, and 7 bases lay outside the gene matches. Germline CDR1 and CDR2: SGHTS and YDEGEE. As DNA, the CDR3 is TGTGCCAGCAGCCAAACCGGACAGGGGGTCAATCAGCCCCAGCATTTT. Its translation is CASSQTGQGVNQPQHF.

The chain uses TRBV11-2 and TRBJ1-1; tentatively, D is TRBD1 (5 bases). The CDR3 loop spans 15 amino acids. Trimming shortened V by 5 bases and J by 3 bases, and 16 bases separated the two germline ends. Looked up from germline, CDR1 is SGHAT and CDR2 is FQNNGV. The CDR3 DNA sequence: TGTGCCAGCAGCCACCGTCAGGGCAGGTACACTGAAGCTTTCTTT. Protein product: CASSHRQGRYTEAFF.

V gene TRBV6-5 combines with J gene TRBJ2-2, with no clear D. Germline values: CDR1 MNHEY, CDR2 SVGAGI. The CDR3 covers 14 residues. Trimming pared 2 bases from V and 4 bases from J, leaving 8 bases between. The CDR3 DNA reads TGTGCCAGCAGTTACACCTATCTCACCGGGGAGCTGTTTTTT. This translates into CASSYTYLTGELFF.

The chain combines TRBV7-2 with TRBJ2-7; TRBD1 might be the D (6 bases). The CDR3 spans 14 residues. The V and J ends lost 1 base and 6 bases respectively, with 13 bases between them. Per the germline V gene, CDR1 is SGHTA and CDR2 is FQGNSA. CDR3 nucleotide sequence: TGTGCCAGCAGCTTAGGGGGTACAGGGTCCGAGCAGTACTTC. It is translated as CASSLGGTGSEQYF.

The CDR3 DNA sequence: TGTGCCAGTAGTTCTAACAGGGGCTCTGGAAACACCATATATTTT. As protein: CASSSNRGSGNTIYF. This chain links TRBV19 with TRBJ1-3, with 7 bases that match TRBD1. CDR3 length: 15 residues. Per germline, CDR1 LNHDA and CDR2 SQIVND (reference sequence). After removal of 5 bases from V and 0 bases from J, the junction contained 4 bases not matched to a gene.

The rearrangement links TRBV9 to TRBJ2-7, with 8 bases that match TRBD1. The V gene end was trimmed by 4 bases and the J gene end by 1 base; junction bases not matched to a gene: 4. The CDR3 extends over 14 amino acids. The germline V gene encodes CDR1 SGDLS and CDR2 YYNGEE. The CDR3 is CASSRTGLSYEQYF. In DNA, the CDR3 is TGTGCCAGCAGCAGGACAGGGTTGTCCTACGAGCAGTACTTC.

The chain employs TRBV6-5 and TRBJ1-2; TRBD1 agrees at 10 bases. V dropped 4 bases and J dropped 4; count of bases not matched to a gene: 6. The CDR3 is 15 residues long. Germline V gives CDR1 MNHEY, CDR2 SVGAGI. The CDR3 protein is CASSSLTGGLYGYTF. The CDR3 DNA follows: TGTGCCAGCAGTTCCCTGACAGGGGGCCTCTATGGCTACACCTTC.